This TCR beta chain is drawn from a study of cytomegalovirus exposure and HLA in healthy donors (dated by TCRdb to about 2017). About the study as a whole: An earlier analysis of about 560 of the donors reported 276 Gb of sequence data and 117 million unique TCR beta sequences obtained from roughly 180 million T cells. An earlier analysis of 587 of the donors applied high-throughput TCR beta sequencing to assess whether each TCR beta V gene segment acted as functional or pseudogenic. The later analysis used no new phenotypic data to find candidate immune exposures, relying instead on TCR beta sequences and their occurrence across donors. About 310 gigabases of sequencing data and approximately 80 million unique TCR sequences were included in an early release covering about 620 HLA-typed donors. In a later genetic analysis, genome-wide SNP genotypes for about 65% of the roughly 700 donors were used, and that subset was treated as a discovery cohort. Both class I and class II loci were covered by HLA typing, at four-digit resolution. The aim of the study was to test whether cataloging public T cell receptors could identify signatures of past pathogen exposure. Typing coverage differed by locus: A, B, C, DRB1 and DQB1 were typed in roughly 620-640 donors, DQA1 in 500 to 550, DPA1 in some 570, and DPB1 in 472. To predict cytomegalovirus infection status, the study brought together high-throughput TCR immunosequencing, statistical association of individual TCRs with disease status, and machine learning. In a later analysis, previously published TCR beta repertoires from several hundred donors were re-analyzed and high-resolution HLA genotyping was added so that TCR occurrence patterns could be studied. Because of strong linkage in the cohort, a handful of DR-DQ haplotypes were treated as single units for association and clustering. Among almost 400 genotyped donors of the cohort, an average of approximately 240,000 unique TCR beta nucleotide sequences were sequenced per donor, around 20% of them non-productive. In addition to the first cohort of 666 subjects, a separate validation cohort of 130 or so different subjects was used. All discovery cohort repertoires had been generated using a single sequencing platform. The study profiled the T cell repertoires of around 700 subjects by immunosequencing and related them to cytomegalovirus serostatus. Among the roughly 400 genotyped donors, more than 70% belonged to the genetic ancestry cluster associated with self-reported Caucasian donors. Donor age, sex, ethnicity and CMV serostatus were compiled alongside the repertoire data. Broad study findings and their caveats: The authors suggested that the approach could potentially be generalized to other disease states and immunological phenotypes. In a later genetic analysis, fewer N-insertions in productive TCRs were reported among donors in an Asian-associated ancestry cluster than the roughly 640-donor mean. In an earlier analysis of more than 500 of the donors, most TCR beta V segments appeared in productive rearrangements about 87% or about 30% of the time, broadly matching IMGT annotations. A group of highly shared sequence variants was considered likely to be a technical artifact of the sequencing pipeline. When HLA alleles, especially DR and DQ, strongly co-occurred, attributing TCR associations to individual alleles was difficult. Only TCR beta chains were sequenced in this cohort, and the absence of alpha or paired-chain data limited detectable features. In a later analysis, several top co-occurrence clusters were reported to appear linked to parvovirus B19, influenza, CMV and Epstein-Barr virus. An association between a missense DCLRE1C variant and V-gene and J-gene trimming of TCR beta chains was found in a later genetic analysis and replicated in an independent cohort. The classifier was reported to diagnose cytomegalovirus status with high specificity and sensitivity in both the original and validation cohorts. In a later analysis, TCR association rates were found to vary across HLA loci, with the most associated TCRs seen for DRB1 alleles and the fewest for HLA-C alleles. HLA typing was unavailable for some donors at each locus, so association tests used only the typed subset. A further reported finding was that TCR beta sequences accurately predicted the HLA-A and HLA-B alleles for most subjects in the first cohort. Specific HLA alleles were associated with 16,951 TCR beta sequences at a false discovery rate of 0.05 in a later analysis. Correlated functional status among segregating V segments might be attributable to linkage disequilibrium, but an unknown experimental factor could not be ruled out. Compared with equally common non-associated chains, HLA-associated TCR beta chains in a later analysis were more clonally expanded and had lower generation probabilities. Seventeen rarely observed V segments, including chromosome 9 orphons, were excluded from the earlier analysis of approximately 500 of the donors because counts were too low. The study gave a list of roughly 150 TCR beta chains associated with cytomegalovirus. Most TCR sequences were observed very rarely across donors, whereas some public TCRs were present in many individuals. In vitro tests confirmed that a few of the cytomegalovirus-associated TCR beta chains recognize cytomegalovirus antigens. A later analysis found that most CMV-associated TCR beta chains appeared HLA-restricted, with HLA associations seemingly driven largely by CMV exposure. The presence/absence analyses assumed that sequencing depth was roughly uniform across donors, and that assumption may not be true. Because the 87-base-pair reads could not distinguish some IMGT-functional V segments, including TRBV6-2 and TRBV6-3, those segments were excluded. Immune exposure information for the cohort was limited to CMV serostatus.

With regard to this clone: Its antigen has not been determined. There are no base qualities to consult, and no much larger clone falls within one base.

CDR3 length: 13 amino acids, cysteine to phenylalanine. Only the CDR3 region is kept as DNA, spanning 39 bases read in frame from base 1. Relative to germline, V is 6 bases shorter and J is 5 bases shorter, with 10 bases between their ends. Looking up the germline V gene yields CDR1 SGHNT and CDR2 YENEEA. In total, approximately 690 healthy bone marrow donors made up the cohort. All cohort members were sampled while nominally healthy, although unrecorded immune exposures were likely present. The donor tested CMV seronegative, placing the donor among the approximately 360 seronegative members of the cohort. Every donor gave a peripheral blood sample, and the peripheral blood mononuclear cells from that sample were used for TCR beta sequencing. Genomic DNA was extracted from the blood cell samples with the Qiagen DNeasy Blood Extraction Kit. The receptor library was made with the immunoSEQ multiplex PCR assay. A mixture of 60 forward primers for TCR Vbeta segments and 13 reverse primers for TCR Jbeta segments was used in the multiplex PCR. A multiplex PCR assay on genomic DNA amplified the CDR3 region of rearranged TCR beta genes. On the Illumina HiSeq System, the amplified TCR beta libraries were sequenced as 87-base-pair reads. The paper's data handling went like this. A later analysis tallied tens of millions of unique TCR beta chains across the 666 repertoires, and around 10 million of those chains were shared by two or more donors. A nearest-neighbor algorithm error-corrected the raw reads and collapsed the reads into unique sequences, merging closely related sequences to remove PCR and sequencing errors. Alignment of CDR3 sequences to IMGT reference sequences was used to assign V, D and J gene segments. For a sequence to be retained, at least a six-nucleotide match to both a V gene segment and a J gene segment was required. A rearrangement counted as productive if the CDR3 had no stop codons and remained in frame with V and J, and every other rearrangement counted as non-productive. Following IMGT convention, CDR3 was defined as the stretch from the second conserved V-encoded cysteine up to the conserved J-encoded phenylalanine. Sequences without an unambiguous match to a single V gene segment were excluded from the earlier analysis of 450 to 650 of the donors. An earlier analysis of 587 of the donors classified V segments as functional when productive rearrangements were above 56.7% and as segregating when the standard deviation between donors was above 5%. A statistical classification framework was built to diagnose cytomegalovirus status from the catalog of TCR beta chain sequences. In a later analysis, V and J genes were assigned by comparing TCR nucleotide sequences against IMGT/GENE-DB human TR gene sequences. Using the TCRdist pipeline, a later analysis assigned CDR3 sequences along with most-parsimonious VDJ recombination scenarios. In a later analysis, every TCR beta chain was defined by the combination of its CDR3 amino acid sequence and its V-gene family, and reads without a unique V-gene family were dropped. As a way to deal with suspected cross-contamination and a sequencing artifact, a later analysis dropped more than 500 nucleotide sequences that were highly shared and had low generation probability. In a later analysis, a clonal expansion index for each public chain was calculated from normalized within-repertoire ranks of inferred template counts. In a later analysis, generation probabilities were computed with a VDJ recombination model fitted to out-of-frame rearrangements, and the resulting probabilities were checked against IGoR. Hypergeometric tests were used in a later analysis to score TCR-TCR, TCR-HLA and TCR-CMV co-occurrence, with a repertoire-size bias correction applied to the TCR pairs. False discovery rates were estimated in a later analysis by permuting HLA or CMV assignments 20 times. In a later analysis, co-occurring TCRs were grouped using DBSCAN, and TCRdist sequence similarity was added for clustering within HLA-allele-positive subsets. Repertoires with fewer than 30,000 or more than 120,000 public chains were left out of co-occurrence clustering, as were about 5 repertoires with anomalous nucleotide sharing. Drawn from immuneACCESS, this table holds only the in-frame rearrangements with V and J called that TCRdb kept. Clones are partly lost; checked studies trace under half to an unresolved V gene and leave the rest unexplained. V and J calls and clone size are as listed in that table; D and trimming were resolved from the DNA. The sample records 200,000 or so clones, about three quarters of which are singletons. The top ten clonotypes cover under 2% of the sample.

Material for sequencing was PBMCs. The rearranged chain carries TRBV11-3 and TRBJ2-2; the D gene is unclear. The sequence was obtained from a man between 18 and 29 years old in good health and CMV-seronegative. The nucleotide sequence is TGTGCCAGCAGTTGGGCCCGAACCGGGGAGCTGTTTTTT. Its coded protein is CASSWARTGELFF.